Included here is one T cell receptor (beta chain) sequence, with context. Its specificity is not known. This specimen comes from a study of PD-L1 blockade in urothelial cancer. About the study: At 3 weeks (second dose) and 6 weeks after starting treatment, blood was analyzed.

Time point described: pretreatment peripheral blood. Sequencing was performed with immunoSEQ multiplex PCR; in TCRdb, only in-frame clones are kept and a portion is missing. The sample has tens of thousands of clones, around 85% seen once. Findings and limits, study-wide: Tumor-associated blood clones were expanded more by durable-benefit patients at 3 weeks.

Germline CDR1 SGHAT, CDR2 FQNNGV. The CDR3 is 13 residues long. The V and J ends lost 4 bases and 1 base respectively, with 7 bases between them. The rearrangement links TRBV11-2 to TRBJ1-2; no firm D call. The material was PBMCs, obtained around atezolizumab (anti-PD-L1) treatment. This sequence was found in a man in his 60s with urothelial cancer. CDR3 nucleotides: TGTGCCAGCAGCTGGCAGGTTAACTATGGCTACACCTTC. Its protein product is CASSWQVNYGYTF.